This record covers a single T cell receptor beta chain. The antigen remains unidentified. The sequenced template was cDNA made from the entire isolated RNA. Generated by immunoSEQ multiplex PCR, the TCRdb table keeps only in-frame clones and is missing some. The repertoire holds roughly 230,000 clones, with about a tenth as singletons. The data are from a study of beta chain features in type 1 diabetes. The overall study: Age, gender, cell numbers and subset yield matched between patients and controls. Sorted cells from all samples, numbering approximately 110,000,000, were examined.

The CDR3 runs to 16 residues. V shed 5 bases and J 4 bases; nucleotides not matched to a gene: 11. Looked up from germline, CDR1 is SGHAT and CDR2 is FQNNGV. The study, taken as a whole, reports: Because the template was cDNA, high-expressing cells might be over-represented. Insertion counts at VDJ junctions were lower in type 1 diabetes patients, who also showed more deletions there. Moderate yet significant TCRB CDR3 shortening was seen in Type 1 diabetes patients in all four CD4+ subsets.

The specimen sequenced was naive CD4+ T cells from blood. The clonotype originates from a man younger than 45 with type 1 diabetes. V is TRBV11-2 and J is TRBJ2-5, with 9 bases matching TRBD1. Written as DNA, the CDR3 is TGTGCCAGCAGCCCAAATACTAACAGGGGGCGAGAGACCCAGTACTTC. As protein: CASSPNTNRGRETQYF.